The source of this T cell receptor beta chain is a study of T cells in localized non-small cell lung cancer. Findings and limits, study-wide: Uninvolved neighboring lung showed the greatest T cell clonality, exceeding tumor. Median around 56 top-100 tumor clones were shared with paired adjacent lung. The study linked higher blood T cell density to longer overall survival.

TCRdb's table, derived via immunoSEQ multiplex PCR, lists solely in-frame clones and lacks some. The data show roughly 4,700 clones, approximately 30% seen once. Comment on this clone: Its specificity is not known.

With 4 bases clipped from V and 5 bases from J, the junction kept 26 bases outside the gene matches. The CDR3 extends over 20 amino acids. Germline-derived CDR1 and CDR2 are SGDLS and YYNGEE. The sequences come from lung tumor tissue, collected before any cancer treatment. The clonotype comes from a man aged 40 to 70 with stage II lung adenocarcinoma. The chain carries TRBV9 and TRBJ2-5, with TRBD2 matching 7 bases. CDR3 coding DNA: TGTGCCAGCAGCCCACTTCCGGTAGGGCTGGTGCGGGGGAGTCGGGAGACCCAGTACTTC. It specifies CASSPLPVGLVRGSRETQYF.